The TCR beta chain under discussion was sequenced for a study of blood T cell repertoires in COVID-19. Study background: T cells, B-cell-depleted T cells, or PBMCs provided the cDNA or gDNA that served as material.

The CDR3 is 14 residues long. CDR1 and CDR2 (germline): GTSNPN, SVGIG (reference sequence). V was pared by 3 bases and J by 5 bases, with 8 bases of the junction left unmatched. Here immunoSEQ multiplex PCR was the method, and the copy in TCRdb shows in-frame clones only, minus some. The repertoire consists of about 200,000 clones, with roughly 90% occurring once and the leading ten covering around 1.5%. The sequence derives from a man between 18 and 35 years old with active or convalescent COVID-19. V gene TRBV30 combines with J gene TRBJ1-1; 8 bases are shared with TRBD1. Sequencing input: peripheral blood. The CDR3 sequence: CAWRTGRTGTEAFF. DNA for the CDR3: TGTGCCTGGAGGACGGGGCGGACAGGGACTGAAGCTTTCTTT.